This TCR beta chain originates from a study of T cell repertoires in cytomegalovirus infection. Whole-study context: The public TCR beta signatures pointed to both CMV infection and matching HLA type.

Ten or more counts support this clonotype. Its antigen is currently unknown. TCRdb called the reads again in MiXCR, with one record for every CDR3 protein. This sample yields 210,000 or so distinct CDR3 sequences, of which approximately 7% are seen a single time; under 7% belongs to the top ten. General study findings and limits: The ex vivo response showed dominance by HLA-C-restricted CMV-specific TCR beta clonotypes.

Germline values: CDR1 SQVTM, CDR2 ANQGSEA. V gave up 5 bases and J gave up 6 bases; unmatched junction bases: 6. CDR3 length equals 12 residues. This clonotype was sampled from a human donor in good health (CMV status not recorded). Some clones in this sample may be carry-over from other donors' samples. Sequenced material: PBMCs. The chain combines TRBV29-1 with TRBJ1-2; TRBD1 matches 7 bases. CDR3 bases: TGCAGCGTTCAGGGGGTTCAGAATGGCTACACCTTC. It encodes CSVQGVQNGYTF.